Reported below is one T cell receptor beta chain. What it recognizes is unknown. CDR3 length equals 14 residues. Germline CDR1 is SGHVS and CDR2 is FQNEAQ. V lost 5 bases and J lost 8; bases outside the gene matches: 11. TCRdb fed the reads into MiXCR, producing one record per CDR3 protein. Among approximately 400,000 distinct CDR3 sequences listed, about 33% were seen once. This entry comes from a study of T cell repertoires in cytomegalovirus infection. Overall study: Both CMV infection and a matching HLA type were indicated by public TCR beta signatures. Overall study findings and caveats: HLA-C-restricted CMV clonotypes gave the most frequent clonotype in two of eight donors.

The TCR originated in a human donor in good health (CMV status not recorded). Some clones in this sample may be carry-over from other donors' samples. Sequencing used PBMCs. The rearrangement uses TRBV7-8 and TRBJ1-1, with 7 bases lining up with TRBD1. The CDR3 loop is CASSPRDRELEAFF. The CDR3 nucleotides are TGTGCCAGCAGCCCAAGAGACAGGGAGCTCGAAGCTTTCTTT.